The 30 T cell receptor beta chains below were found in one sample sequenced in a study of cytomegalovirus exposure and HLA in healthy donors. Primers included in the PCR were 60 Vbeta and 13 Jbeta primers. Method: immunoSEQ multiplex PCR; TCRdb's copy keeps in-frame clones and lacks some. The sample records about 120,000 clones, 75% to 80% being singletons. Sequences were obtained from PBMCs. These receptors were taken from a woman between 40 and 55 years old in good health and CMV-seropositive.

This chain links TRBV5-1 with TRBJ2-1, with 13 bases lining up with TRBD2. The ends lost 2 bases at V and 9 bases at J; junction bases unmatched: 5. The CDR3 consists of 15 residues. Germline-derived CDR1 and CDR2 are SGHRS and YFSETQ. CDR3: CASSFRLAGGSEQFF. The CDR3 region has the DNA TGCGCCAGCAGCTTCAGACTAGCGGGGGGAAGTGAGCAGTTCTTC.

V is TRBV5-1 and J is TRBJ2-3; possible D gene TRBD1, 5 bases. The V gene lost 4 bases and the J gene lost 2 bases, with 14 bases spanning the gap. Germline V gives CDR1 SGHRS, CDR2 YFSETQ. The CDR3 sequence is 15 residues long. DNA for the CDR3: TGCGCCAGCAGCCTCTTCCTAGGGGCCACAGATACGCAGTATTTT. Translating it yields CASSLFLGATDTQYF.

The chain combines TRBV4-1 with TRBJ2-2; D might be TRBD2 (5 bases). This CDR3 has 14 amino acids. V was trimmed by 0 bases and J by 6 bases, leaving 8 bases between them. Germline assignment: CDR1 MGHRA and CDR2 YSYEKL. CDR3 loop: CASSQDRGPGELFF. CDR3 nucleotide sequence: TGCGCCAGCAGCCAAGACCGGGGTCCCGGGGAGCTGTTTTTT.

This rearrangement joins TRBV5-6 to TRBJ1-2; maybe TRBD1 (6 bases). Between the trimmed V and J ends, which lost 1 base and 5 bases, there was a span of 15 bases. The germline V gene has CDR1 SGHDT and CDR2 YYEEEE. This CDR3 comprises 15 residues. The CDR3 is CASSLLPGHQYGYTF. The CDR3 region has the DNA TGTGCCAGCAGCTTGTTACCGGGACACCAATATGGCTACACCTTC.

This clone has a handful of counts. V and J are TRBV19 and TRBJ2-5; weak D call: TRBD1 (6 bases). The germline gives CDR1 LNHDA, CDR2 SQIVND (reference sequence). The CDR3 loop spans 14 amino acids. V was shortened by 5 bases and J by 6 bases, with 16 bases between the two germline ends. The chain's CDR3 is CASSSTGVVQTQYF. For the CDR3, the DNA is TGTGCCAGTAGTTCGACAGGAGTAGTACAGACCCAGTACTTC.

V usage is TRBV10-3 and J usage is TRBJ2-7; D may be TRBD1 (5 bases). The V end lost 2 bases, the J end lost 0 bases, and 11 bases lay between the germline ends. The CDR3 sequence is 15 residues long. CDR1 and CDR2 (germline): ENHRY, SYGVKD. For the CDR3, the DNA is TGTGCCATCAGTGAGATAGGGGCCCACTCCTACGAGCAGTACTTC. Protein sequence: CAISEIGAHSYEQYF.

The V and J genes are TRBV5-1 and TRBJ1-5; 9 nucleotides line up with TRBD1. The length of the CDR3 is 14 residues. Per the germline V gene, CDR1 is SGHRS and CDR2 is YFSETQ. Losses at the gene ends were 4 bases for V and 7 bases for J; bases not matched to a gene: 6. In nucleotides, the CDR3 is TGCGCCAGCAGCATCGGACAGGGGTGGCAGCCCCAGCATTTT. This encodes CASSIGQGWQPQHF.

This clone was counted once. The J gene is TRBJ2-7, the V gene TRBV18, with D tentatively TRBD1 (5 bases). The germline V gene encodes CDR1 KGHSH and CDR2 LQKENI. The CDR3 totals 13 residues. V was shortened by 6 bases and J by 6 bases, with 15 bases between the two germline ends. The CDR3 region is CASSPSMGREQYF. The CDR3 nucleotides are TGTGCCAGCTCCCCGTCTATGGGGCGCGAGCAGTACTTC.

Concerning this clone: This sample also contains other DNA sequences that code for the same CDR3. The chain joins TRBV12-5 to TRBJ1-5; D gene unclear. Per germline, CDR1 LGHNT and CDR2 FRNRAP. This CDR3 has 12 residues. Between the trimmed V and J ends, which lost 1 base and 7 bases, there was a span of 5 bases. Here the CDR3 reads CASGLDRQPQHF. Here the CDR3 DNA reads TGTGCTAGTGGTTTGGACAGACAGCCCCAGCATTTT.

The J gene is TRBJ1-6, the V gene TRBV18; D might be TRBD1 (6 bases). The V and J ends lost 4 bases and 7 bases respectively, with 17 bases between them. Germline values: CDR1 KGHSH, CDR2 LQKENI. This CDR3 has 16 residues. CDR3 nucleotides: TGTGCCAGCTCACAGGTCGGGGGGCCGAGGAATTCACCCCTCCACTTT. This encodes CASSQVGGPRNSPLHF. Filled out from reference TRBV18 and TRBJ1-6, the complete variable domain reads NAGVMQNPRHLVRRRGQEARLRCSPMKGHSHVYWYRQLPEEGLKFMVYLQKENIIDESGMPKERFSAEFPKEGPSILRIQQVVRGDSAAYFCASSQVGGPRNSPLHFGNGTRLTVT.

The genes are TRBV4-2 and TRBJ2-3; 9 bases match TRBD1. From germline, CDR1 is LGHNA and CDR2 YNFKEQ. The CDR3 runs 15 residues. V shed 3 bases and J 2 bases; nucleotides not matched to a gene: 3. Here the CDR3 DNA reads TGTGCCAGCAGCCAGGGACAGGGTTTCACAGATACGCAGTATTTT. This codes for CASSQGQGFTDTQYF.

V and J are TRBV5-1 and TRBJ2-7; unclear D gene. Germline V lookup: CDR1 SGHRS, CDR2 YFSETQ. This CDR3 is 12 amino acids long. Trimming cost V 0 bases and J 3 bases, with 4 bases left between them. CDR3 protein: CASSLGGYEQYF. In nucleotides, the CDR3 is TGCGCCAGCAGCTTGGGAGGCTACGAGCAGTACTTC.

V is TRBV6-5 and J is TRBJ1-2, with a weak D call TRBD1 (5 bases). V dropped 0 bases and J dropped 5 bases, with 13 bases sitting between them. This CDR3 spans 15 amino acids. Germline V gene data show CDR1 as MNHEY and CDR2 as SVGAGI. Here the CDR3 reads CASSYSRGTIYGYTF. The CDR3 nucleotides read TGTGCCAGCAGTTACTCACGGGGGACGATATATGGCTACACCTTC.

V gene TRBV6-6 combines with J gene TRBJ2-7; 7 nucleotides line up with TRBD2. The CDR3 consists of 14 residues. V lost 2 bases and J lost 3; bases outside the gene matches: 4. Germline CDR1 reads MNHNY; CDR2 reads SVGAGI (reference sequence). Written as DNA, the CDR3 is TGTGCCAGCAGTTACGCGGCGGGAGTCTACGAGCAGTACTTC. This translates into CASSYAAGVYEQYF.

The genes are TRBV18 and TRBJ1-1; 7 nucleotides align to TRBD1. From germline, CDR1 is KGHSH and CDR2 LQKENI. The CDR3 consists of 13 residues. Trimming at V came to 3 bases and at J to 7 bases, leaving 5 bases not matched to a gene. The CDR3 protein is CASSPDRQGEAFF. The CDR3 nucleotides read TGTGCCAGCTCACCTGACAGACAGGGTGAAGCTTTCTTT.

This clone has just one count. This chain uses TRBV6-5 with TRBJ1-1; D ambiguous. Germline V gene data show CDR1 as MNHEY and CDR2 as SVGAGI. The CDR3 spans 14 residues. V was clipped by 0 bases and J by 8 bases, with 13 bases between them. CDR3 bases: TGTGCCAGCAGTTACTCAACCCGCGGGTCGGAAGCTTTCTTT. Its translation is CASSYSTRGSEAFF.

This chain uses TRBV4-1 with TRBJ2-3; perhaps TRBD2 as D (6 bases). Germline V CDR1 and CDR2: MGHRA, YSYEKL. This CDR3 has 18 residues. Trimming left V 3 bases short and J 5 bases short, with 24 bases between. CDR3 nucleotides: TGCGCCAGCAGCCATTCGAGCAAAGGATCGAGGAGGGGAGATACGCAGTATTTT. Protein: CASSHSSKGSRRGDTQYF.

The V call is TRBV7-3, the J call TRBJ2-1, with a possible D match to TRBD1 (6 bases). Germline assignment: CDR1 SGHTA and CDR2 FQGTGA. The CDR3 runs 14 residues. V was shortened by 2 bases and J by 5 bases, with 10 bases between the two germline ends. In nucleotides, the CDR3 is TGTGCCAGCAGCTTATTGAACAGGGACAATGAGCAGTTCTTC. It translates to CASSLLNRDNEQFF.

This clone was recorded once. The chain joins TRBV7-9 to TRBJ2-7; 7 bases align to TRBD2. The CDR3 totals 15 residues. The V and J ends lost 1 base and 0 bases, in that order; junction bases with no gene match: 3. Germline V CDR1 and CDR2: SEHNR, FQNEAQ (reference sequence). Here the CDR3 reads CASSLERGPSYEQYF. DNA of the CDR3: TGTGCCAGCAGCTTAGAGCGGGGTCCCTCCTACGAGCAGTACTTC.

The gene calls are TRBV5-1 and TRBJ2-3; TRBD2 matches at 9 bases. Germline values: CDR1 SGHRS, CDR2 YFSETQ. Trimming removed 4 bases from V and 5 bases from J; junction bases left unmatched: 8. This CDR3 contains 15 residues. The CDR3 DNA reads TGCGCCAGCAGCCCCATAGCGGGGGAGAAAGATACGCAGTATTTT. As protein: CASSPIAGEKDTQYF.

V and J are TRBV18 and TRBJ2-5; weak D call: TRBD2 (6 bases). V was pared by 2 bases and J by 1 base, with 8 bases between. The CDR3 length is 14 residues. Germline CDR1 KGHSH, CDR2 LQKENI. The DNA of the CDR3 is TGTGCCAGCTCACCAGTGGGGGGCCAAGAGACCCAGTACTTC. Protein: CASSPVGGQETQYF.

This clone was observed once. The rearrangement uses TRBV7-9 and TRBJ1-3; D is unresolved. Germline V gene sequence: CDR1 SEHNR, CDR2 FQNEAQ (reference sequence). The CDR3 totals 14 residues. V lost 7 bases and J 4 bases, leaving 14 bases between the germline ends. The CDR3 DNA reads TGTGCCAGCACCCCGGGGAGCGGCGGAAACACCATATATTTT. Translated: CASTPGSGGNTIYF.

This clone was seen once. The chain is built from TRBV19 and TRBJ1-5; tentatively, D is TRBD1 (5 bases). CDR3 length: 12 residues. V gave up 6 bases and J gave up 8 bases, with 11 bases separating them. CDR1 is LNHDA and CDR2 is SQIVND in the germline V gene (reference sequence). CDR3 in DNA: TGTGCCAGTAGATGGGGGGGAGAGCCCCAGCATTTT. It translates to CASRWGGEPQHF.

The rearrangement joins TRBV28 to TRBJ1-1; D remains unclear. CDR1 is MDHEN and CDR2 is SYDVKM in the germline V gene. CDR3 length: 14 residues. The V end lost 1 base, the J end lost 7 bases, and 13 bases lay between the germline ends. The CDR3 DNA is TGTGCCAGCAGTTTATCGGGCGGGGTATTTGAAGCTTTCTTT. Its protein is CASSLSGGVFEAFF.

V gene TRBV27 combines with J gene TRBJ2-2, with TRBD2 matching 10 bases. V trimming: 9 bases; J trimming: 7 bases; junction bases outside the gene matches: 5. The CDR3 extends over 13 amino acids. Germline V gives CDR1 MNHEY, CDR2 SMNVEV (reference sequence). CDR3: CASTSGGGGELFF. The CDR3 DNA sequence: TGTGCCAGTACAAGCGGGGGGGGCGGGGAGCTGTTTTTT.

This clone has more than one count but fewer than ten. The genes are TRBV5-6 and TRBJ2-1; 7 bases match TRBD2. The germline CDR1 and CDR2 sequences are SGHDT and YYEEEE. Trimming cost V 5 bases and J 11 bases; bases outside gene matches: 10. The CDR3 runs 13 residues. Here the CDR3 reads CASRQPPGTKQFF. The CDR3 bases are TGTGCCAGCAGGCAACCCCCCGGGACTAAGCAGTTCTTC.

This clone has more than one count but fewer than ten. V gene TRBV2 combines with J gene TRBJ1-1, with 7 bases matching TRBD1. This CDR3 has 16 residues. Germline CDR1 reads SNHLY; CDR2 reads FYNNEI. The J segment lost 1 base and the V segment lost 7 bases, leaving 12 bases of the junction unmatched. In DNA, the CDR3 is TGTGCCAGCAAAGGTGGTTGGCAGGGGGGGAACACTGAAGCTTTCTTT. Translation gives CASKGGWQGGNTEAFF.

This sequence joins TRBV7-2 and TRBJ1-2, with 8 positions matching TRBD1. Germline CDR1 reads SGHTA; CDR2 reads FQGNSA. There are 13 residues in the CDR3. The ends lost 1 base at V and 8 bases at J; junction bases unmatched: 3. In DNA form, the CDR3 reads TGTGCCAGCAGCTTAGACAGGGGGGACGGCTACACCTTC. Residues: CASSLDRGDGYTF.

This chain uses TRBV6-5 with TRBJ2-7, with 10 nucleotides matching TRBD1. Trimming at V came to 6 bases and at J to 6 bases, leaving 8 bases not matched to a gene. The CDR3 is 14 amino acids. From germline, CDR1 is MNHEY and CDR2 SVGAGI. The CDR3 reads CASRSTGGLGEQYF. Here the CDR3 DNA reads TGTGCCAGCAGATCGACAGGGGGCTTGGGCGAGCAGTACTTC.

This chain uses TRBV7-9 with TRBJ1-4; possible D gene TRBD1, 6 bases. CDR1 and CDR2 from the germline V gene are SEHNR and FQNEAQ (reference sequence). The CDR3 extends over 16 amino acids. The V end was cut by 5 bases, the J end by 0 bases, with 13 bases between. CDR3 bases: TGTGCCAGCAGCCCCGGACAGCCAACAACTAATGAAAAACTGTTTTTT. Translation gives CASSPGQPTTNEKLFF.